Following are 5 T cell receptor beta chains from one sample sequenced in a study of CD8 T cells in ankylosing spondylitis. TCRdb analysed the 5' RACE reads with MiXCR anew, one entry per CDR3 protein. This table has 250,000 or so distinct CDR3 sequences, under 20% appearing once. The sequenced material came from blood, either unsorted or a sorted T cell fraction (not recorded which). All receptors come from a male donor with ankylosing spondylitis or in good health (not recorded which).

The chain carries TRBV27 and TRBJ2-1; D is uncertain. Germline assignment: CDR1 MNHEY and CDR2 SMNVEV (reference sequence). This CDR3 has 14 amino acids. V lost 3 bases, J lost 1 base, and 7 bases lay in between. The CDR3 DNA reads as TGTGCCAGCAGTTTTGGGGTGTCCTACAATGAGCAGTTCTTC. Residues: CASSFGVSYNEQFF.

This clonotype has more than one count but fewer than ten. The chain employs TRBV29-1 and TRBJ2-5; 9 positions match TRBD1. The CDR3 totals 15 residues. Germline-derived CDR1 and CDR2 are SQVTM and ANQGSEA. Germline trimming cut 3 bases from V and 0 bases from J; bases unmatched to any gene: 5. DNA of the CDR3: TGCAGCGTTGATCCGGGACAGGGATACCAAGAGACCCAGTACTTC. Its protein product is CSVDPGQGYQETQYF.

This chain uses TRBV14 with TRBJ1-1; unclear D gene. This CDR3 has 12 residues. V was shortened by 0 bases and J by 6 bases, with 5 bases between the two germline ends. Germline CDR1 is SGHDN and CDR2 is FVKESK. CDR3 DNA: TGTGCCAGCAGCCAAGAGGGAGCTGAAGCTTTCTTT. Protein product: CASSQEGAEAFF.

This clonotype was counted between two and nine times. The chain combines TRBV27 with TRBJ1-2; TRBD1 matches 8 bases. Per the germline V gene, CDR1 is MNHEY and CDR2 is SMNVEV (reference sequence). The CDR3 runs to 16 residues. With 4 bases clipped from V and 0 bases from J, the junction kept 7 bases outside the gene matches. The CDR3 loop is CASSSPGTGPNYGYTF. CDR3 nucleotides: TGTGCCAGCAGTTCGCCCGGGACAGGTCCTAACTATGGCTACACCTTC.

The chain couples TRBV12-3 or TRBV12-4 to TRBJ2-1, with D possibly being TRBD2 (6 bases). This CDR3 has 16 residues. Trimming left V 7 bases short and J 2 bases short, with 18 bases between. In DNA form, the CDR3 reads TGTGCCAGCAACTATGGGGTAGCGGCTACCTACAATGAGCAGTTCTTC. This codes for CASNYGVAATYNEQFF.